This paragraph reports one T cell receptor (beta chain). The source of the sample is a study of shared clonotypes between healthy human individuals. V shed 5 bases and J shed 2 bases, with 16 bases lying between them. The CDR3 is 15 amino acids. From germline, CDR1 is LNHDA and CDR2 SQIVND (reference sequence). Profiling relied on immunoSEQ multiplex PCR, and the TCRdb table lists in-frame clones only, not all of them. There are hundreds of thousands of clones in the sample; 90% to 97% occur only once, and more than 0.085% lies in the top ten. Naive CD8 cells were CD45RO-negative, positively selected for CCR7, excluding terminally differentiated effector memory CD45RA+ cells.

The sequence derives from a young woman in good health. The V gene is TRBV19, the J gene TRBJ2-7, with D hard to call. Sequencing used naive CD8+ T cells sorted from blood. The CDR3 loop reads CASSFTLARPYEQYF. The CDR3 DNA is TGTGCCAGTAGTTTCACCCTCGCCAGACCCTACGAGCAGTACTTC.